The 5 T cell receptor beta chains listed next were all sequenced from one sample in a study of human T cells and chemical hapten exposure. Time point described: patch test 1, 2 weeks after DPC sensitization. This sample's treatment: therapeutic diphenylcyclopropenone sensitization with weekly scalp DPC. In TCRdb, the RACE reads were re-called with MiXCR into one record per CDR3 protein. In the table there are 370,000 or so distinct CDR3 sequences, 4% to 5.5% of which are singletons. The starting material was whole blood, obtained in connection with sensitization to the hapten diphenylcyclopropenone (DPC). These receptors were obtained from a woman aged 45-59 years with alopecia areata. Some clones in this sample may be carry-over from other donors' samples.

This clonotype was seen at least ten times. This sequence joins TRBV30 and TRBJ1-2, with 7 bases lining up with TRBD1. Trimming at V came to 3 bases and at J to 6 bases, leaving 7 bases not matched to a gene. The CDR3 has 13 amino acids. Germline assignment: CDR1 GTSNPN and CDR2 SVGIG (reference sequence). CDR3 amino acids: CAWSKPGQNGYTF. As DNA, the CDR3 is TGTGCCTGGAGCAAGCCGGGACAGAATGGCTACACCTTC.

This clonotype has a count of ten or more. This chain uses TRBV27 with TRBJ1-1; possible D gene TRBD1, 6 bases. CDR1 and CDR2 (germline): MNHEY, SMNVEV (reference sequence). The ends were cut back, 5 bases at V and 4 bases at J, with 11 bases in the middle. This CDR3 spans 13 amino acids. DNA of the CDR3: TGTGCCAGCAGTCTAACAGGGTCCACTGAAGCTTTCTTT. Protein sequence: CASSLTGSTEAFF.

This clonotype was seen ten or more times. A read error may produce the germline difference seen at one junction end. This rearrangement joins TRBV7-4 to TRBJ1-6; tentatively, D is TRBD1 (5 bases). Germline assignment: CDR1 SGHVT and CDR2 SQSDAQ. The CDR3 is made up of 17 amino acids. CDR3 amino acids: CANSLEDVGRVNSPLHF. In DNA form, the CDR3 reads TGTGCCAACAGCTTAGAAGATGTCGGCAGGGTTAATTCACCCCTCCACTTT.

CDR3 residues: CASSWGQNQPQHF. The CDR3 DNA is TGTGCCAGCAGCTGGGGGCAGAATCAGCCCCAGCATTTT. The chain combines TRBV5-6 with TRBJ1-5; a possible D gene is TRBD1 (6 bases). The CDR3 sequence is 13 residues long. Germline V lookup: CDR1 SGHDT, CDR2 YYEEEE. Trimming pared 3 bases from V and 4 bases from J, leaving 8 bases between.

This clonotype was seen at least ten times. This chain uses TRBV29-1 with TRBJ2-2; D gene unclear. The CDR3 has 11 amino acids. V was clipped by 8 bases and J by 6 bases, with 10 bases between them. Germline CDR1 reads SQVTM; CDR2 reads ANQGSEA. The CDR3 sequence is CSLGVAGELFF. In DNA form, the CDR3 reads TGCAGCTTAGGAGTAGCCGGGGAGCTGTTTTTT.